This entry describes one T cell receptor beta chain. The antigen is not known. TCRdb recomputed calls from the reads with MiXCR, one row per CDR3 protein. The profile shows roughly 350,000 distinct CDR3 sequences, roughly a third of them singletons. This sample is drawn from a study of T cell repertoires in cytomegalovirus infection. This CDR3 is 16 amino acids long. V gave up 4 bases and J gave up 5 bases; unmatched junction bases: 10. CDR1 LGHNA and CDR2 YSLEER come from the germline V gene. Findings and caveats of the study: There were HLA-C-restricted CMV-specific TCR beta clonotypes dominating the ex vivo response.

This receptor was obtained from a human donor in good health (CMV status not recorded). Some clones in this sample may be carry-over from other donors' samples. The source was cultured PBMCs, collected from culture after CMV antigen stimulation. The chain couples TRBV4-3 to TRBJ2-2, with 7 bases matching TRBD2. CDR3 sequence: CASSLAGVPGTGELFF. The CDR3 DNA sequence: TGCGCCAGCAGCCTCGCGGGAGTTCCGGGAACCGGGGAGCTGTTTTTT.